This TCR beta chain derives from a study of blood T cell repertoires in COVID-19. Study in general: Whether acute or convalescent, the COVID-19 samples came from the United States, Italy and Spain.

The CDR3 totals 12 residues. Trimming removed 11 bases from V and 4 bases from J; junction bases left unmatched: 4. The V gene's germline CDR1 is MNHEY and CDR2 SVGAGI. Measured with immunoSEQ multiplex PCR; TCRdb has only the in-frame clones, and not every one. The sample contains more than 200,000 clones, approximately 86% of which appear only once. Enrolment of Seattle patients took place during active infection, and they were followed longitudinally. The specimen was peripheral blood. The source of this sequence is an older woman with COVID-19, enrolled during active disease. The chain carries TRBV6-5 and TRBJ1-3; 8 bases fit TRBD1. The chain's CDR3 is CAVGDRGNTIYF. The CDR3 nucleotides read TGTGCCGTCGGGGACAGGGGAAACACCATATATTTT.